The 14 T cell receptor beta chains reported below all come from one sample, sequenced in a study of blood T cell repertoires in COVID-19. The assay was immunoSEQ multiplex PCR, and TCRdb's table has in-frame clones only and misses some. The table records about 120,000 clones, 80% to 90% of them present only once. The sequenced sample consisted of peripheral blood. Every receptor here comes from an older man with active or convalescent COVID-19.

The chain recombines TRBV4-2 with TRBJ1-4; tentative D call: TRBD1 (6 bases). V lost 0 bases and J lost 3, with 8 bases in between. The CDR3 contains 15 residues. Per germline, CDR1 LGHNA and CDR2 YNFKEQ. In nucleotides, the CDR3 is TGTGCCAGCAGCCAAGAAAGACAGGCTAATGAAAAACTGTTTTTT. It encodes CASSQERQANEKLFF.

This clone came up once. This sequence joins TRBV6-5 and TRBJ1-4; D gene uncertain. CDR1 and CDR2 (germline): MNHEY, SVGAGI. The length of the CDR3 is 12 residues. Trimming took off 6 bases at V and 7 bases at J, with 9 bases between the two ends. Written as DNA, the CDR3 is TGTGCCAGCAGCGGAGTGGGTGAAAAACTGTTTTTT. Its translation: CASSGVGEKLFF.

The V call is TRBV4-1, the J call TRBJ2-7; 9 bases fit TRBD1. This CDR3 spans 17 amino acids. Germline V CDR1 and CDR2: MGHRA, YSYEKL. V trimming: 0 bases; J trimming: 3 bases; junction bases outside the gene matches: 9. The CDR3 sequence is CASSQEPRDREGYEQYF. The CDR3 DNA reads TGCGCCAGCAGCCAAGAGCCCCGGGACAGGGAAGGCTACGAGCAGTACTTC.

V gene TRBV5-1 combines with J gene TRBJ1-1; 7 positions match TRBD1. The V gene's germline CDR1 is SGHRS and CDR2 YFSETQ. The CDR3 loop spans 19 amino acids. The V and J ends lost 1 base and 1 base, in that order; junction bases with no gene match: 16. CDR3 amino acids: CASSLSSPGQIIKNTEAFF. CDR3 sequence (DNA): TGCGCCAGCAGCTTGTCCTCTCCGGGACAGATTATTAAGAACACTGAAGCTTTCTTT.

This chain joins TRBV29-1 and TRBJ1-2, with TRBD1 matching over 10 bases. Trimming at V came to 5 bases and at J to 3 bases, leaving 9 bases not matched to a gene. The CDR3 totals 15 residues. Per the germline V gene, CDR1 is SQVTM and CDR2 is ANQGSEA. CDR3 in DNA: TGCAGCGTTCAACGCGGACAGGGGGGGGACTATGGCTACACCTTC. Residues: CSVQRGQGGDYGYTF.

This chain joins TRBV7-9 and TRBJ1-2; D gene unclear. Germline CDR1 SEHNR, CDR2 FQNEAQ (reference sequence). V was trimmed by 3 bases and J by 11 bases, leaving 13 bases between them. The CDR3 covers 12 residues. CDR3 sequence (DNA): TGTGCCAGCAGCTTCCCCGGGATTCTATACACCTTC. Amino acids: CASSFPGILYTF.

This clone has only one observation. This chain joins TRBV4-2 and TRBJ1-1; D possibly corresponds to TRBD1 (6 bases). The V gene lost 0 bases and the J gene lost 0 bases, with 11 bases spanning the gap. Germline CDR1 reads LGHNA; CDR2 reads YNFKEQ. The CDR3 consists of 16 residues. This chain's CDR3 is CASSQESGALNTEAFF. The CDR3 nucleotides are TGTGCCAGCAGCCAAGAGTCAGGGGCCTTGAACACTGAAGCTTTCTTT.

The gene calls are TRBV19 and TRBJ1-6, with 8 nucleotides matching TRBD1. Germline V gives CDR1 LNHDA, CDR2 SQIVND (reference sequence). After removal of 5 bases from V and 0 bases from J, the junction contained 6 bases not matched to a gene. CDR3 length: 17 amino acids. CDR3: CASSLRTGRSYNSPLHF. CDR3 bases: TGTGCCAGTAGTCTCCGGACAGGGCGCTCCTATAATTCACCCCTCCACTTT. Based on the CDR3 plus reference TRBV19 and TRBJ1-6, the full variable domain is DGGITQSPKYLFRKEGQNVTLSCEQNLNHDAMYWYRQDPGQGLRLIYYSQIVNDFQKGDIAEGYSVSREKKESFPLTVTSAQKNPTAFYLCASSLRTGRSYNSPLHFGNGTRLTVT.

This chain connects TRBV6-1 to TRBJ2-1, with TRBD2 identical over 11 bases. From germline, CDR1 is MNHNS and CDR2 SASEGT. V dropped 4 bases and J dropped 6; count of bases not matched to a gene: 8. The CDR3 consists of 16 residues. This chain's CDR3 is CASSGSGLAAGNEQFF. Written as DNA, the CDR3 is TGTGCCAGCAGTGGATCGGGACTAGCGGCAGGCAATGAGCAGTTCTTC.

The J gene is TRBJ2-7, the V gene TRBV18; TRBD1 agrees at 10 bases. V trimming: 2 bases; J trimming: 3 bases; junction bases outside the gene matches: 10. The CDR3 extends over 17 amino acids. Germline V gene lookup returns CDR1 KGHSH and CDR2 LQKENI. The CDR3 sequence: CASSPIWTGGYFYEQYF. CDR3 sequence (DNA): TGTGCCAGCTCACCAATTTGGACAGGGGGATATTTCTACGAGCAGTACTTC.

This chain joins TRBV29-1 and TRBJ2-7, with D uncertain. V lost 5 bases, J lost 1 base, and 6 bases lay in between. This CDR3 comprises 11 residues. CDR1 is SQVTM, CDR2 ANQGSEA, per germline. In DNA form, the CDR3 reads TGCAGCGTTAGCAGGTCCTACGAGCAGTACTTC. It encodes CSVSRSYEQYF.

In this sample, this clone turned up a few times. The rearrangement joins TRBV9 to TRBJ2-7, with 9 bases that match TRBD1. CDR3 length: 14 residues. V gave up 3 bases and J gave up 2 bases; unmatched junction bases: 3. Germline-derived CDR1 and CDR2 are SGDLS and YYNGEE. The CDR3 here is CASSAGDRAYEQYF. The DNA of the CDR3 is TGTGCCAGCAGCGCGGGGGACAGGGCCTACGAGCAGTACTTC. Full variable domain (rest looked up from reference TRBV9 and TRBJ2-7): DSGVTQTPKHLITATGQRVTLRCSPRSGDLSVYWYQQSLDQGLQFLIQYYNGEERAKGNILERFSAQQFPDLHSELNLSSLELGDSALYFCASSAGDRAYEQYFGPGTRLTVT.

DNA for the CDR3: TGTGCCAGCAGCATCGGGATCACAGATACGCAGTATTTT. It encodes CASSIGITDTQYF. J is TRBJ2-3 and V is TRBV11-2; D possibly corresponds to TRBD2 (5 bases). V was clipped by 5 bases and J by 2 bases, with 8 bases between them. CDR1 is SGHAT, CDR2 FQNNGV, per germline. The CDR3 extends over 13 amino acids.

The J gene is TRBJ1-5, the V gene TRBV15, with 9 bases aligning to TRBD1. The germline gives CDR1 LNHNV, CDR2 YYDKDF (reference sequence). The V segment lost 4 bases and the J segment 0 bases; nucleotides outside the gene matches: 10. This CDR3 spans 18 amino acids. The CDR3 bases are TGTGCCACCAGCACCGACAGGACAGGGGATTATAGCAATCAGCCCCAGCATTTT. It is translated as CATSTDRTGDYSNQPQHF.